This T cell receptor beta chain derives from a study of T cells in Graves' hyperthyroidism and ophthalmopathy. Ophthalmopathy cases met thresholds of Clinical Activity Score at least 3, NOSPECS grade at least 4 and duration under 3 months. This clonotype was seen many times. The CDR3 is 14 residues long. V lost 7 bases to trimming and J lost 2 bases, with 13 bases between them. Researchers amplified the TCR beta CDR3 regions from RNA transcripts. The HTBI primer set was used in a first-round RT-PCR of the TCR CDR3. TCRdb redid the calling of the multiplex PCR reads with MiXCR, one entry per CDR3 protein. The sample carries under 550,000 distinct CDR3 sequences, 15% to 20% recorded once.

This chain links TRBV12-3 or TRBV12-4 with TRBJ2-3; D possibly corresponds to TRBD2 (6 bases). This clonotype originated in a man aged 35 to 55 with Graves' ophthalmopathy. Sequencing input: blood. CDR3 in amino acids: CASTLAFYTDTQYF. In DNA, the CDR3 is TGTGCCAGCACACTAGCTTTCTACACAGATACGCAGTATTTT.